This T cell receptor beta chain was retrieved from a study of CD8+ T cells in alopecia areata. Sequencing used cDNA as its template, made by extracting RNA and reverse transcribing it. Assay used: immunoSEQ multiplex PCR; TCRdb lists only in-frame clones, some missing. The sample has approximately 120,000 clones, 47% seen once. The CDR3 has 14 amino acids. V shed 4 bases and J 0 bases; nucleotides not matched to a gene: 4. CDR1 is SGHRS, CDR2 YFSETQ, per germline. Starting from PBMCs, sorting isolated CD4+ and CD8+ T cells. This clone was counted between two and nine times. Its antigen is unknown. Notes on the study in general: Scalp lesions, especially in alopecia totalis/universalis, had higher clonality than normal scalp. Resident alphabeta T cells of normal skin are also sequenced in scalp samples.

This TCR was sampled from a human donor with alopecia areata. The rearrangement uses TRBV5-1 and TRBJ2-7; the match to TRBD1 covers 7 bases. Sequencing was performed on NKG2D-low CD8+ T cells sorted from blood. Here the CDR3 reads CASSGGQDSYEQYF. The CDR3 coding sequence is TGCGCCAGCAGCGGCGGACAGGACTCCTACGAGCAGTACTTC.